The rows below give T cell receptor beta chains drawn from one sample of a study of control samples from healthy donors and cancer patients. TCRdb's table, derived via immunoSEQ multiplex PCR, lists solely in-frame clones and lacks some. Here the sample spans some 57,000 clones, around 95% being singletons. The sample comprised blood. These receptors were taken from a woman aged 25-40 years in good health. CDR3s include the opening cysteine and the closing phenylalanine or tryptophan. The order of the fields is J gene, clone size, D gene, V gene, CDR3 protein, CDR3 DNA. D genes are given only for firm matches. Only part of the rows carry a size: once, few, many, or a class if the clone is expanded.

TRBJ1-6,.,.,TRBV7-2,CASSLTAYNSPLHF,TGTGCCAGCAGCTTAACAGCATATAATTCACCCCTCCACTTT
TRBJ2-7,.,TRBD2,TRBV15,CATSRSRTSAEQYF,TGTGCCACCAGCAGATCCCGGACTAGCGCCGAGCAGTACTTC
TRBJ2-3,.,TRBD1,TRBV2,CASSEDVTGGDTQYF,TGTGCCAGCAGTGAAGACGTGACAGGGGGAGATACGCAGTATTTT
TRBJ2-7,.,TRBD2,TRBV19,CASSPGTSGSIYEQYF,TGTGCCAGTAGTCCCGGGACTAGCGGGAGCATCTACGAGCAGTACTTC
TRBJ2-7,few,.,TRBV3-1/TRBV3-2,CASSKQRGTYEQYF,TGTGCCAGCAGCAAACAAAGAGGAACCTACGAGCAGTACTTC
TRBJ1-1,.,TRBD1,TRBV29-1,CSGATGDTEAFF,TGCAGCGGGGCGACAGGGGACACTGAAGCTTTCTTT
TRBJ1-5,.,TRBD1,TRBV19,CASSTGTGVNQPQHF,TGTGCCAGTAGTACCGGGACAGGGGTCAATCAGCCCCAGCATTTT
TRBJ2-2,.,.,TRBV2,CASGGVGTGELFF,TGTGCCAGCGGGGGTGTGGGCACCGGGGAGCTGTTTTTT
TRBJ1-1,few,.,TRBV19,CASTKTPATEAFF,TGTGCCAGTACCAAGACCCCCGCCACTGAAGCTTTCTTT
TRBJ2-7,.,TRBD1,TRBV29-1,CSVLTGARYEQYF,TGCAGCGTTTTAACAGGGGCCCGCTACGAGCAGTACTTC
TRBJ2-3,.,.,TRBV5-1,CASSLASFTDTQYF,TGCGCCAGCAGCTTGGCCTCCTTCACAGATACGCAGTATTTT